This T cell receptor (beta chain) derives from a study of cytomegalovirus exposure and HLA in healthy donors. General study points: While the bulk of TCR sequences proved rare, some public TCRs turned up in many donors. Follow-up analysis later connected one missense variant in DCLRE1C with trimming of TCR beta V- and J-genes. Researchers catalogued roughly 170 TCR beta chains as cytomegalovirus-associated.

Remarks on this clone: No antigen is known for it.

PCR used 60 Vbeta primers and 13 Jbeta primers. Here immunoSEQ multiplex PCR was the method, and the copy in TCRdb shows in-frame clones only, minus some. The profile shows 140,000 to 150,000 clones, 75% to 80% of them singletons. Per the germline V gene, CDR1 is LGHNA and CDR2 is YSLEER. The CDR3 has 13 residues. V trimming: 4 bases; J trimming: 8 bases; junction bases outside the gene matches: 4. The chain combines TRBV4-3 with TRBJ2-1, with TRBD2 identical over 8 bases. The sequencing input was PBMCs. This receptor was taken from a man in his forties in good health and CMV-seropositive. This CDR3 is CASSLSAGDEQFF. CDR3 coding DNA: TGCGCCAGCAGCCTTTCAGCGGGAGATGAGCAGTTCTTC.